Presented here are 32 T cell receptor beta chains from one specimen sequenced in a study of brain T cells in children with intractable seizures. Sequencing used immunoSEQ multiplex PCR; TCRdb keeps in-frame clones, though not all of them. Among hundreds of thousands of clones listed, nearly 95% were seen once. Indicated time point: blood from clinic visit 5 months post-surgery; TSC patient then seizure free. The sample in question was peripheral blood, obtained about 5 months after surgery. The receptor source for this set is a boy in the first two years of life with tuberous sclerosis and intractable seizures.

The chain recombines TRBV30 with TRBJ2-2; perhaps D is TRBD1 or TRBD2 (6 bases each). This CDR3 has 13 amino acids. Trimming left V 3 bases short and J 4 bases short, with 9 bases between. Germline loops: CDR1 GTSNPN, CDR2 SVGIG (reference sequence). As DNA, the CDR3 is TGTGCCTGGAGAGGGGGAGGCACCGGGGAGCTGTTTTTT. Translation gives CAWRGGGTGELFF.

The chain carries TRBV24-1 and TRBJ1-2, with a weak D call TRBD1 (6 bases). From germline, CDR1 is KGHDR and CDR2 SFDVKD. The CDR3 sequence is 15 residues long. V lost 7 bases and J lost 0, with 14 bases in between. The CDR3 protein is CATSGGDIPNYGYTF. The DNA of the CDR3 is TGTGCCACCAGCGGAGGGGACATTCCTAACTATGGCTACACCTTC.

This rearrangement joins TRBV4-1 to TRBJ1-2; D is uncertain. There are 14 residues in the CDR3. Per germline, CDR1 MGHRA and CDR2 YSYEKL. V was shortened by 2 bases and J by 2 bases, with 9 bases between the two germline ends. In nucleotides, the CDR3 is TGCGCCAGCAGCCAATACTGGCAGAACTATGGCTACACCTTC. It specifies CASSQYWQNYGYTF.

The rearrangement joins TRBV28 to TRBJ2-7, with D possibly being TRBD2 (5 bases). The CDR3 covers 12 residues. The V end lost 6 bases, the J end lost 5 bases, and 11 bases lay between the germline ends. Germline assignment: CDR1 MDHEN and CDR2 SYDVKM. CDR3 bases: TGTGCCAGCAGACCGGGAAGAAACGAGCAGTACTTC. It is translated as CASRPGRNEQYF.

The chain recombines TRBV7-3 with TRBJ1-1; D is ambiguous. V lost 8 bases, J lost 11 bases, and 6 bases lay in between. The CDR3 spans 8 residues. Germline V gene lookup returns CDR1 SGHTA and CDR2 FQGTGA. The CDR3 reads CASRSAFF. CDR3 DNA sequence: TGTGCCAGCCGTTCGGCTTTCTTT.

The chain combines TRBV20-1 with TRBJ2-7, with D perhaps given as TRBD1 or TRBD2 (5 bases each). The CDR3 has 12 amino acids. Germline V CDR1 and CDR2: DFQATT, SNEGSKA (reference sequence). Trimming cost V 3 bases and J 4 bases, with 10 bases left between them. CDR3: CSASPREYEQYF. Written as DNA, the CDR3 is TGCAGTGCTAGTCCCAGGGAGTACGAGCAGTACTTC.

This sequence joins TRBV19 and TRBJ2-3, with D maybe TRBD1 (5 bases). CDR3 size: 14 residues. CDR1 and CDR2 (germline): LNHDA, SQIVND (reference sequence). Trimming took 1 base from V and 5 from J, leaving 10 bases between them. CDR3 sequence: CASSIGQGIDTQYF. The CDR3, as DNA: TGTGCCAGTAGTATAGGGCAGGGAATAGATACGCAGTATTTT.

The chain links TRBV30 to TRBJ2-1; 7 bases are shared with TRBD2. Germline lookup yields CDR1 GTSNPN and CDR2 SVGIG (reference sequence). The J segment lost 1 base and the V segment lost 4 bases, leaving 7 bases of the junction unmatched. The CDR3 length is 15 residues. CDR3: CAWKGGSTSYNEQFF. For the CDR3, the DNA is TGTGCCTGGAAGGGCGGGAGTACGTCCTACAATGAGCAGTTCTTC.

In nucleotides, the CDR3 is TGTGCCACCAGTGACCCAAGCTCCTACGAGCAGTACTTC. Its translation is CATSDPSSYEQYF. V is TRBV24-1 and J is TRBJ2-7; D ambiguous. Trimming removed 4 bases from V and 0 bases from J, with 6 bases in between. This CDR3 is built from 13 residues. The germline gives CDR1 KGHDR, CDR2 SFDVKD.

A remark on this clone: This sample includes further DNA sequences coding for the same CDR3. This chain joins TRBV6-5 and TRBJ2-5; the match to TRBD1 covers 9 bases. The germline V gene encodes CDR1 MNHEY and CDR2 SVGAGI. This CDR3 contains 14 residues. V shed 0 bases and J 6 bases; nucleotides not matched to a gene: 2. The CDR3 bases are TGTGCCAGCAGTTACTCAACAGGGGGCAAGACCCAGTACTTC. Its protein is CASSYSTGGKTQYF.

The chain employs TRBV5-4 and TRBJ1-2, with a tentative D call TRBD1 (6 bases). This CDR3 is built from 14 residues. Trimming removed 0 bases at V and 4 bases at J, with 10 bases between. Per germline, CDR1 SGHNT and CDR2 YYREEE (reference sequence). The chain's CDR3 is CASSLAGGAYGYTF. CDR3 sequence (DNA): TGTGCCAGCAGCTTGGCTGGGGGGGCCTATGGCTACACCTTC.

This clone appeared a few times. This chain connects TRBV7-9 to TRBJ2-7; weak D call: TRBD1 (6 bases). CDR3 size: 16 residues. V lost 0 bases and J lost 0, with 12 bases in between. CDR1 SEHNR and CDR2 FQNEAQ come from the germline V gene (reference sequence). The CDR3 coding sequence is TGTGCCAGCAGCTTAGCTCCAGGGGCCTCCTCCTACGAGCAGTACTTC. Amino acids: CASSLAPGASSYEQYF.

The rearrangement uses TRBV9 and TRBJ2-3; TRBD2 agrees at 15 bases. CDR1 and CDR2 (germline): SGDLS, YYNGEE. The CDR3 loop spans 17 amino acids. With 3 bases clipped from V and 2 bases from J, the junction kept 4 bases outside the gene matches. The CDR3 nucleotides read TGTGCCAGCAGCGCATGGACTAGCGGGGGGGTCACAGATACGCAGTATTTT. Protein: CASSAWTSGGVTDTQYF.

The rearrangement links TRBV6-6 to TRBJ1-2, with D uncertain. The CDR3 covers 12 residues. V lost 6 bases to trimming and J lost 4 bases, with 9 bases between them. Germline lookup yields CDR1 MNHNY and CDR2 SVGAGI (reference sequence). CDR3 region: CASSRTGYGYTF. The CDR3 DNA is TGTGCCAGCAGCCGTACCGGCTATGGCTACACCTTC.

The chain links TRBV29-1 to TRBJ1-2, with D unresolved. The V gene's germline CDR1 is SQVTM and CDR2 ANQGSEA. V was cut by 4 bases and J by 8 bases, with 8 bases left in between. The CDR3 is 10 amino acids. The CDR3 is CSVAREGYTF. The DNA for the CDR3 is TGCAGCGTTGCTCGGGAGGGCTACACCTTC. The entire variable domain, with the rest obtained from reference TRBV29-1 and TRBJ1-2, is as follows: SAVISQKPSRDICQRGTSLTIQCQVDSQVTMMFWYRQQPGQSLTLIATANQGSEATYESGFVIDKFPISRPNLTFSTLTVSNMSPEDSSIYLCSVAREGYTFGSGTRLTVV.

This clone was observed a single time. The J gene is TRBJ1-5, the V gene TRBV2; D uncertain. The CDR3 consists of 11 residues. Per the germline V gene, CDR1 is SNHLY and CDR2 is FYNNEI. V lost 2 bases to trimming and J lost 6 bases, with 2 bases between them. Written as DNA, the CDR3 is TGTGCCAGCAGTGAAAGTCAGCCCCAGCATTTT. It translates to CASSESQPQHF.

The chain uses TRBV30 and TRBJ2-3; D ambiguous. The CDR3 has 15 residues. V lost 0 bases and J lost 0, with 10 bases in between. The germline V gene has CDR1 GTSNPN and CDR2 SVGIG (reference sequence). This CDR3 reads CAWSVPVGSTDTQYF. The CDR3 DNA is TGTGCCTGGAGTGTTCCAGTGGGGAGCACAGATACGCAGTATTTT.

The chain couples TRBV19 to TRBJ2-4, with 12 bases aligning to TRBD2. In germline, CDR1 is LNHDA, CDR2 SQIVND (reference sequence). The CDR3 has 18 amino acids. Trimming removed 3 bases from V and 0 bases from J; junction bases left unmatched: 6. CDR3 bases: TGTGCCAGTAGTATCGATCTAGCGGGAGGGTTAGCCAAAAACATTCAGTACTTC. Its translation is CASSIDLAGGLAKNIQYF.

This clone has just a few counts. The chain joins TRBV6-5 to TRBJ1-2; 10 bases agree with TRBD1. The CDR3 totals 13 residues. Trimming at V came to 11 bases and at J to 4 bases, leaving 7 bases not matched to a gene. The germline V gene has CDR1 MNHEY and CDR2 SVGAGI. The DNA for the CDR3 is TGTGCCGCCCGGGACAGGGGCCCCTATGGCTACACCTTC. Amino acid sequence: CAARDRGPYGYTF.

This chain's CDR3 is CASSLDRGASGQYF. DNA for the CDR3: TGTGCCAGCAGCTTAGATCGGGGAGCCTCGGGGCAGTACTTC. The chain links TRBV11-2 to TRBJ2-7, with D perhaps matching TRBD2 (5 bases). CDR3 length equals 14 residues. Germline V gene lookup returns CDR1 SGHAT and CDR2 FQNNGV. Trimming stripped 0 bases from V and 9 bases from J, with 15 bases between.

This rearrangement joins TRBV13 to TRBJ2-7, with D unresolved. The ends were cut back, 3 bases at V and 2 bases at J, with 11 bases in the middle. CDR1 and CDR2 (germline): PRHDT, FYEKMQ (reference sequence). This CDR3 is 14 amino acids long. The chain's CDR3 is CASSFSDQAYEQYF. In DNA, the CDR3 is TGTGCCAGCAGCTTCAGTGACCAAGCCTACGAGCAGTACTTC.

The V gene is TRBV5-1, the J gene TRBJ1-2, with TRBD1 as a possible D gene (5 bases). V lost 4 bases to trimming and J lost 9 bases, with 13 bases between them. Looked up from germline, CDR1 is SGHRS and CDR2 is YFSETQ. The CDR3 spans 12 residues. The chain's CDR3 is CASSRRRDRYTF. The CDR3 DNA follows: TGCGCCAGCAGCCGACGACGGGACCGCTACACCTTC.

J is TRBJ1-2 and V is TRBV20-1; no definite D call. Germline CDR1 reads DFQATT; CDR2 reads SNEGSKA (reference sequence). V was clipped by 0 bases and J by 6 bases, with 5 bases between them. The CDR3 has 11 residues. This chain's CDR3 is CSARDKNGYTF. The DNA for the CDR3 is TGCAGTGCTAGAGACAAGAATGGCTACACCTTC.

The V gene is TRBV29-1, the J gene TRBJ1-1; 7 bases map to TRBD1. Germline CDR1 SQVTM, CDR2 ANQGSEA. CDR3 size: 13 residues. V shed 3 bases and J 5 bases; nucleotides not matched to a gene: 6. DNA for the CDR3: TGCAGCGTTGAGGTAGGGGGCGGAACTGAAGCTTTCTTT. Encoded protein: CSVEVGGGTEAFF. Variable domain in full (rest from reference TRBV29-1 and TRBJ1-1): SAVISQKPSRDICQRGTSLTIQCQVDSQVTMMFWYRQQPGQSLTLIATANQGSEATYESGFVIDKFPISRPNLTFSTLTVSNMSPEDSSIYLCSVEVGGGTEAFFGQGTRLTVV.

The rearrangement uses TRBV5-1 and TRBJ1-2, with D possibly TRBD1 on 6 matching bases. The CDR3 runs to 16 residues. The V end lost 4 bases, the J end lost 4 bases, and 20 bases lay between the germline ends. Germline V gene lookup returns CDR1 SGHRS and CDR2 YFSETQ. The CDR3 loop is CASSPEKPQGSYGYTF. The CDR3 nucleotides are TGCGCCAGCAGCCCTGAAAAACCACAGGGTAGCTATGGCTACACCTTC. Filled out from reference TRBV5-1 and TRBJ1-2, the complete variable domain reads KAGVTQTPRYLIKTRGQQVTLSCSPISGHRSVSWYQQTPGQGLQFLFEYFSETQRNKGNFPGRFSGRQFSNSRSEMNVSTLELGDSALYLCASSPEKPQGSYGYTFGSGTRLTVV.

The V and J genes are TRBV5-1 and TRBJ2-3; D remains unclear. The germline CDR1 and CDR2 sequences are SGHRS and YFSETQ. The germline V and J ends were trimmed by 3 bases and 5 bases, with 16 bases remaining between them. This CDR3 contains 15 residues. In DNA, the CDR3 is TGCGCCAGCAGCTGGGGTGTGGGGTCGAGAGATACGCAGTATTTT. It codes for CASSWGVGSRDTQYF.

This clone has just one count. The chain recombines TRBV29-1 with TRBJ2-7; D uncertain. The CDR3 consists of 11 residues. Deletions cut 6 bases from V and 2 bases from J, with 8 bases between. Germline lookup yields CDR1 SQVTM and CDR2 ANQGSEA. CDR3 bases: TGCAGCGTCGCCACAACCTACGAGCAGTACTTC. Its translation is CSVATTYEQYF.

J is TRBJ1-1 and V is TRBV6-5; perhaps TRBD1 as D (6 bases). The CDR3 is 14 amino acids. Germline V gene lookup returns CDR1 MNHEY and CDR2 SVGAGI. The V gene lost 2 bases and the J gene lost 1 base, with 8 bases spanning the gap. CDR3 in DNA: TGTGCCAGCAGTTACAAAGGGGGGAACACTGAAGCTTTCTTT. Translating it yields CASSYKGGNTEAFF.

The chain is built from TRBV28 and TRBJ1-5, with TRBD1 identical over 9 bases. Germline V lookup: CDR1 MDHEN, CDR2 SYDVKM. There are 19 residues in the CDR3. The junction had 16 bases not matched to a gene; V was cut back by 2 bases and J by 5 bases. CDR3: CASSLIPSTFRQGDQPQHF. The DNA for the CDR3 is TGTGCCAGCAGTTTAATCCCTTCAACATTCAGACAGGGGGATCAGCCCCAGCATTTT.

The chain recombines TRBV2 with TRBJ1-2; D might be TRBD1 (5 bases). CDR3 length: 15 amino acids. Trimming shortened V by 5 bases and J by 4 bases, and 17 bases separated the two germline ends. Germline V gene lookup returns CDR1 SNHLY and CDR2 FYNNEI. The CDR3 sequence is CASSFRDPAGYGYTF. In DNA form, the CDR3 reads TGTGCCAGCAGTTTCCGGGACCCCGCGGGCTATGGCTACACCTTC.

This clone was detected once. V and J are TRBV2 and TRBJ1-5; the D gene is possibly TRBD1 (6 bases). Germline V gene data show CDR1 as SNHLY and CDR2 as FYNNEI. This CDR3 region has 15 residues. V was cut by 5 bases and J by 4 bases, with 15 bases left in between. This CDR3 is CASSFEAGENQPQHF. CDR3 coding DNA: TGTGCCAGCAGTTTTGAGGCAGGGGAGAATCAGCCCCAGCATTTT.

V usage is TRBV7-8 and J usage is TRBJ2-7, with D possibly matching TRBD1 (5 bases). The V end lost 5 bases, the J end lost 6 bases, and 11 bases lay between the germline ends. Per germline, CDR1 SGHVS and CDR2 FQNEAQ. This CDR3 has 12 amino acids. The CDR3 DNA reads TGTGCCAGCAGCCCCCTGGGGCCCGAGCAGTACTTC. It encodes CASSPLGPEQYF. The variable domain in full, completed from reference TRBV7-8 and TRBJ2-7, reads GAGVSQSPRYKVAKRGQDVALRCDPISGHVSLFWYQQALGQGPEFLTYFQNEAQLDKSGLPSDRFFAERPEGSVSTLKIQRTQQEDSAVYLCASSPLGPEQYFGPGTRLTVT.